The entry below describes one TCR beta chain. The record originates from a study of somatic mutations in cytotoxic T cells in rheumatoid arthritis. Profiling relied on immunoSEQ multiplex PCR, and the TCRdb table lists in-frame clones only, not all of them. The top ten hold about a sixth of the sample, which has roughly 14,000 clones, under 95% seen once. Sequencing input: CD4+ T cells sorted from blood. This sequence originates from a man aged 65 to 85 with rheumatoid arthritis.

The CDR3 reads CAAWSPGLAETRKGHEQYF. The CDR3 nucleotides are TGTGCCGCCTGGTCTCCGGGACTAGCGGAGACAAGGAAGGGACACGAGCAGTACTTC. The chain is built from TRBV28 and TRBJ2-7; 11 positions match TRBD2. The CDR3 sequence is 19 residues long. CDR1 and CDR2 (germline): MDHEN, SYDVKM. The ends lost 11 bases at V and 5 bases at J; junction bases unmatched: 26.